This T cell receptor beta chain stems from a study of CD8 T cells in ankylosing spondylitis. The CDR3 is made up of 13 amino acids. V lost 5 bases to trimming and J lost 4 bases, with 12 bases between them. This clonotype was counted at least ten times. TCRdb reprocessed the 5' RACE reads with MiXCR, giving one entry per CDR3 protein. The sample has about 240,000 distinct CDR3 sequences, roughly 8.6% seen once; the top ten hold approximately 7%. The V call is TRBV12-3 or TRBV12-4, the J call TRBJ2-7; possible D gene TRBD2, 6 bases. The source material was blood, either unsorted or a sorted T cell fraction (not recorded which). The source is a male donor with ankylosing spondylitis or in good health (not recorded which). The CDR3 DNA follows: TGTGCCAGCAGTCTCGGGACTTATTACGAGCAGTACTTC. Translating it yields CASSLGTYYEQYF.